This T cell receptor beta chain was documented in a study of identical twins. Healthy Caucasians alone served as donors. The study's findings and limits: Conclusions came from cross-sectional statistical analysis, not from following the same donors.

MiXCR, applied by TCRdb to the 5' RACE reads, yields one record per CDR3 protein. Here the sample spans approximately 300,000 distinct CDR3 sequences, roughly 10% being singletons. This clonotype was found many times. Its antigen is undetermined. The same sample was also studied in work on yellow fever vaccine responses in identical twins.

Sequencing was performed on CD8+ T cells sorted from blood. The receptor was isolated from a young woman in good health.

CDR3 in amino acids: CASSPPIGSTDTQYF. In DNA form, the CDR3 reads TGTGCCAGCAGCCCTCCAATTGGGTCCACAGATACGCAGTATTTT. This rearrangement joins TRBV7-9 to TRBJ2-3, with D hard to call. CDR3 length: 15 residues. The V and J ends lost 5 bases and 2 bases respectively, with 14 bases between them. In germline, CDR1 is SEHNR, CDR2 FQNEAQ (reference sequence). Drawing the rest from reference TRBV7-9 and TRBJ2-3, the complete variable domain is DTGVSQNPRHKITKRGQNVTFRCDPISEHNRLYWYRQTLGQGPEFLTYFQNEAQLEKSRLLSDRFSAERPKGSFSTLEIQRTEQGDSAMYLCASSPPIGSTDTQYFGPGTRLTVL.